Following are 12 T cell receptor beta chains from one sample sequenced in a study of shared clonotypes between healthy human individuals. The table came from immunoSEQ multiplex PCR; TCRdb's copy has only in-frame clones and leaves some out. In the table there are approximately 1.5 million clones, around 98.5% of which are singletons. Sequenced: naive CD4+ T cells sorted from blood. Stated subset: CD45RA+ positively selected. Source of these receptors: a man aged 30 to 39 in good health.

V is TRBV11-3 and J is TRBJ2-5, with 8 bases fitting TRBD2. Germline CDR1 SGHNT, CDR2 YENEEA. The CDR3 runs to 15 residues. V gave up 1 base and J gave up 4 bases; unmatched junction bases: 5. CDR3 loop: CASSLGAGERETQYF. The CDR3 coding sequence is TGTGCCAGCAGCTTAGGAGCGGGAGAGAGAGAGACCCAGTACTTC.

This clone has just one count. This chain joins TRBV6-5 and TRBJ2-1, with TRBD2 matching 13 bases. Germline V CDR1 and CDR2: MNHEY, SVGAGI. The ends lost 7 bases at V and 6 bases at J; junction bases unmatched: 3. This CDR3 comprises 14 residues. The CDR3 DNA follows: TGTGCCAGCAAGGGACTAGCGGGAATCAATGAGCAGTTCTTC. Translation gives CASKGLAGINEQFF.

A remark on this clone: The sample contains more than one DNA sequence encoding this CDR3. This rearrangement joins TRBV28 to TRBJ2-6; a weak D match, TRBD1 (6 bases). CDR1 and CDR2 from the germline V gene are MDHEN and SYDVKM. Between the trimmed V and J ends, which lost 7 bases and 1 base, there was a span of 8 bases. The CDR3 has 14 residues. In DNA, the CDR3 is TGTGCCAGCACAAGGGGGTCTGGGGCCAACGTCCTGACTTTC. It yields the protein CASTRGSGANVLTF. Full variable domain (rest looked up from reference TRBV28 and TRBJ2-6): DVKVTQSSRYLVKRTGEKVFLECVQDMDHENMFWYRQDPGLGLRLIYFSYDVKMKEKGDIPEGYSVSREKKERFSLILESASTNQTSMYLCASTRGSGANVLTFGAGSRLTVL.

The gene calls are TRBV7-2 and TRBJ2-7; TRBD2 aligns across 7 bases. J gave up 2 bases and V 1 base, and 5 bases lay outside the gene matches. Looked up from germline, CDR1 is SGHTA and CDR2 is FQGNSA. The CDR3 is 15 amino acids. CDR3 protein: CASSLGGGKTYEQYF. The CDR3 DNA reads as TGTGCCAGCAGCTTAGGGGGAGGGAAAACCTACGAGCAGTACTTC. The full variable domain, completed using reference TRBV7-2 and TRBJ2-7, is GAGVSQSPSNKVTEKGKDVELRCDPISGHTALYWYRQSLGQGLEFLIYFQGNSAPDKSGLPSDRFSAERTGGSVSTLTIQRTQQEDSAVYLCASSLGGGKTYEQYFGPGTRLTVT.

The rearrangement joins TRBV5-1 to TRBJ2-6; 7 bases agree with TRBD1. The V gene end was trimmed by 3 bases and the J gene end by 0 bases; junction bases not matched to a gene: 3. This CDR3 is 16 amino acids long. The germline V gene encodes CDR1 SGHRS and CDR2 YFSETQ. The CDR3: CASSSGTDSGANVLTF. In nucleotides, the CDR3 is TGCGCCAGCAGCTCGGGGACAGACTCTGGGGCCAACGTCCTGACTTTC.

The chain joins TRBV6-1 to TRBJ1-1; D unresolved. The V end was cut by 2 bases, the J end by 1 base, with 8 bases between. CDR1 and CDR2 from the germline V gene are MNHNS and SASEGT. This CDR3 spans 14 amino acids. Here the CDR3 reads CASSEKVSNTEAFF. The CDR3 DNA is TGTGCCAGCAGTGAAAAGGTCTCGAACACTGAAGCTTTCTTT.

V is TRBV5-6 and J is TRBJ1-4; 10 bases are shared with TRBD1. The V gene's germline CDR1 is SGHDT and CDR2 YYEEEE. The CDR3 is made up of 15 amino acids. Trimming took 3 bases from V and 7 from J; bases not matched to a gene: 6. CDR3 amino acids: CASSWRDRGGEKLFF. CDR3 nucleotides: TGTGCCAGCAGCTGGCGGGACAGGGGAGGTGAAAAACTGTTTTTT.

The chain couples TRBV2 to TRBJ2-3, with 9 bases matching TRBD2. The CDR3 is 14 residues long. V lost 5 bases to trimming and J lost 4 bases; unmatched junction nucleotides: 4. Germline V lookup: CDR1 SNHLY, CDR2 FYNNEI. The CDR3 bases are TGTGCCAGCAGTAAGGGACTAGCCGCAGATACGCAGTATTTT. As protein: CASSKGLAADTQYF.

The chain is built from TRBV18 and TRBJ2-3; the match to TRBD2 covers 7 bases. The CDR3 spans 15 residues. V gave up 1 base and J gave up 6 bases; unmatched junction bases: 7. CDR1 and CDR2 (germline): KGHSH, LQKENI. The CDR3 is CASSPLRGGLDTQYF. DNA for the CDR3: TGTGCCAGCTCACCACTACGGGGAGGGCTTGATACGCAGTATTTT.

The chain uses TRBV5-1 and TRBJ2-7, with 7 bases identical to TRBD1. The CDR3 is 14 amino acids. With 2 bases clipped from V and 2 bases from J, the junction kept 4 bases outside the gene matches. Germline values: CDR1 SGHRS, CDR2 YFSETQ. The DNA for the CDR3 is TGCGCCAGCAGCTTTAGGACAGGCGCCTACGAGCAGTACTTC. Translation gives CASSFRTGAYEQYF.

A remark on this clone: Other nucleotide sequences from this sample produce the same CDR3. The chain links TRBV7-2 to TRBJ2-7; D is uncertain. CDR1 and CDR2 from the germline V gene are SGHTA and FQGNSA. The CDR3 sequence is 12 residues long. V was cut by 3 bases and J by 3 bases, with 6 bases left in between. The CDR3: CASSLNRYEQYF. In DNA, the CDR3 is TGTGCCAGCAGCTTGAACCGCTACGAGCAGTACTTC.

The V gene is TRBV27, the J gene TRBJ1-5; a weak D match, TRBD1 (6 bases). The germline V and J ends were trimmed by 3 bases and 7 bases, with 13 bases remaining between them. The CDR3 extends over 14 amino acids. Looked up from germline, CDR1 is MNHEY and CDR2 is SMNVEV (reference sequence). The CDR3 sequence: CASSFRGFRQPQHF. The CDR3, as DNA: TGTGCCAGCAGTTTCAGGGGTTTCAGGCAGCCCCAGCATTTT.